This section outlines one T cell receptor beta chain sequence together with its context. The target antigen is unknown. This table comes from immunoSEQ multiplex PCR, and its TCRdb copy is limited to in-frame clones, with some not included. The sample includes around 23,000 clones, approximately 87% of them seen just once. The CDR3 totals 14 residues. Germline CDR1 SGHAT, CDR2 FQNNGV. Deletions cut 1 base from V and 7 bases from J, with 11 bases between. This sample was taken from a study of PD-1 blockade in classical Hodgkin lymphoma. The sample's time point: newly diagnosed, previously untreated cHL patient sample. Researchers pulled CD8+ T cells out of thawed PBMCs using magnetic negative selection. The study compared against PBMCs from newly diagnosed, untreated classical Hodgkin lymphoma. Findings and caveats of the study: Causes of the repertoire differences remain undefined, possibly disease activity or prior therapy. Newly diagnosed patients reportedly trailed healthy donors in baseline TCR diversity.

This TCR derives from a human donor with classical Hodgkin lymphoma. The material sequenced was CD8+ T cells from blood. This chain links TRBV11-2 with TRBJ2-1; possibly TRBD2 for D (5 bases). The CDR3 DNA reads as TGTGCCAGCAGCTTAGCCTTAGCGTTTAATGAGCAGTTCTTC. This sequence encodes CASSLALAFNEQFF.